A selection of T cell receptor beta chains follows, all from one sample in a study of shared clonotypes between healthy human individuals. Method: immunoSEQ multiplex PCR; TCRdb's copy keeps in-frame clones and lacks some. The table includes over a million clones, 70% to 80% detected once. The sequencing sample was made of memory CD4+ T cells from PBMCs. The source of these receptors is a man aged 18 to 30 in good health. Some clones in this sample may be carry-over from other donors' samples. Both conserved end residues are part of each CDR3. The D gene is left open where the match is weak. Clone size, where shown, is once, few, many, or a class for clones that have expanded.

CDR3 DNA: TGTGCCAGCAGCTCCGGTCAGGGACAAGAGACCCAGTACTTC; CDR3 protein: CASSSGQGQETQYF; V gene: TRBV7-2; clone size: many; J gene: TRBJ2-5; D gene: -
CDR3 DNA: TGTGCCAGCAGCTCTAGTGCAGATACGCAGTATTTT; CDR3 protein: CASSSSADTQYF; V gene: TRBV7-2; clone size: -; J gene: TRBJ2-3; D gene: -
CDR3 DNA: TGTGCCAGCAGCCTCTCCCAGGCCCTTGCTGGAAACACCATATATTTT; CDR3 protein: CASSLSQALAGNTIYF; V gene: TRBV7-2; clone size: -; J gene: TRBJ1-3; D gene: -
CDR3 DNA: TGTGCCAGCAGCCCTGGCTTAGCAAGTTCCTACGAGCAGTACTTC; CDR3 protein: CASSPGLASSYEQYF; V gene: TRBV28; clone size: once; J gene: TRBJ2-7; D gene: -
CDR3 DNA: TGTGCCAGCAAAGGGGAGTGCGGGACGTACGAGCAGTACTTC; CDR3 protein: CASKGECGTYEQYF; V gene: TRBV6-4; clone size: few; J gene: TRBJ2-7; D gene: -
CDR3 DNA: TGTGCCAGCAACCGCGACTCCTACGAGCAGTACTTC; CDR3 protein: CASNRDSYEQYF; V gene: TRBV2; clone size: -; J gene: TRBJ2-7; D gene: -
CDR3 DNA: TGTGCCAGCCGCCGGGGGTATAGCAATCAGCCCCAGCATTTT; CDR3 protein: CASRRGYSNQPQHF; V gene: TRBV19; clone size: few; J gene: TRBJ1-5; D gene: -
CDR3 DNA: TGCGCCAGCAGCCAACCGGGACAGGGGGCAATCGATGGCTACACCTTC; CDR3 protein: CASSQPGQGAIDGYTF; V gene: TRBV4-1; clone size: -; J gene: TRBJ1-2; D gene: TRBD1
CDR3 DNA: TGCGCCAGCAGCTCCGGACAGGGAGGGGGCGAGCAGTACTTC; CDR3 protein: CASSSGQGGGEQYF; V gene: TRBV5-1; clone size: -; J gene: TRBJ2-7; D gene: -
CDR3 DNA: TGCGCCAGCAGCTTGGGTTACTCTGGAAACACCATATATTTT; CDR3 protein: CASSLGYSGNTIYF; V gene: TRBV5-1; clone size: once; J gene: TRBJ1-3; D gene: -
CDR3 DNA: TGCGCCAGCAGCTTGGCCCCGGGACTAGCGGGAGTTTCCTACGAGCAGTACTTC; CDR3 protein: CASSLAPGLAGVSYEQYF; V gene: TRBV5-1; clone size: -; J gene: TRBJ2-7; D gene: TRBD2
CDR3 DNA: TGTGCCAGCAGTCCCCCAAGAATTTATAAGGATGGCTACACCTTC; CDR3 protein: CASSPPRIYKDGYTF; V gene: TRBV2; clone size: -; J gene: TRBJ1-2; D gene: -
CDR3 DNA: TGTGCCATCAGTGCGGACTACGAGCAGTACTTC; CDR3 protein: CAISADYEQYF; V gene: TRBV10-3; clone size: few; J gene: TRBJ2-7; D gene: -
CDR3 DNA: TGCACCAGCAGCCAAGAGGACAGGCCCCGCTACGAGCAGTACTTC; CDR3 protein: CTSSQEDRPRYEQYF; V gene: TRBV1; clone size: -; J gene: TRBJ2-7; D gene: -
CDR3 DNA: TGTGCCAGCACCAACAGGGGGCAACCTAACTATGGCTACACCTTC; CDR3 protein: CASTNRGQPNYGYTF; V gene: TRBV6-5; clone size: -; J gene: TRBJ1-2; D gene: TRBD1
CDR3 DNA: TGTGCCAGCAAGGGACTAGCGGCACCCTACGAGCAGTACTTC; CDR3 protein: CASKGLAAPYEQYF; V gene: TRBV27; clone size: -; J gene: TRBJ2-7; D gene: TRBD2
CDR3 DNA: TGTGCCAGCAGTCCCGTACACGGATTGAACTATGGCTACACCTTC; CDR3 protein: CASSPVHGLNYGYTF; V gene: TRBV28; clone size: -; J gene: TRBJ1-2; D gene: -
CDR3 DNA: TGTGCCATCATAGGGACAGGGGGAGCTGAAGCTTTCTTT; CDR3 protein: CAIIGTGGAEAFF; V gene: TRBV10-3; clone size: -; J gene: TRBJ1-1; D gene: TRBD1
CDR3 DNA: TGTGCCAGCAGCGTAAGCGCAGGATCCAGCGGGGAGCTGTTTTTT; CDR3 protein: CASSVSAGSSGELFF; V gene: TRBV9; clone size: few; J gene: TRBJ2-2; D gene: -
CDR3 DNA: TGTGCCAGCAGCCCACGGACATACACCCGCCAGCTATACGAGCAGTACTTC; CDR3 protein: CASSPRTYTRQLYEQYF; V gene: TRBV7-2; clone size: -; J gene: TRBJ2-7; D gene: -
CDR3 DNA: TGTGCCACCAGATCCAGCGGAGGTCCCGGGGAGCTGTTTTTT; CDR3 protein: CATRSSGGPGELFF; V gene: TRBV15; clone size: -; J gene: TRBJ2-2; D gene: -
CDR3 DNA: TGTGCCTGGACAACCCGGGGCAGGGGGAACAATCAGCCCCAGCATTTT; CDR3 protein: CAWTTRGRGNNQPQHF; V gene: TRBV30; clone size: -; J gene: TRBJ1-5; D gene: TRBD1
CDR3 DNA: TGTGCCAGCAGCTTAGATCAGGGGGGGGATCAGCCCCAGCATTTT; CDR3 protein: CASSLDQGGDQPQHF; V gene: TRBV11-2; clone size: -; J gene: TRBJ1-5; D gene: TRBD1
CDR3 DNA: TGCGCCAGCAGCCAACGGACAGGAAAATACGAGCAGTACTTC; CDR3 protein: CASSQRTGKYEQYF; V gene: TRBV5-4; clone size: few; J gene: TRBJ2-7; D gene: TRBD1
CDR3 DNA: TGCGCCAGCAGCTTTGGGGGCGTAGGGGATGGCTACACCTTC; CDR3 protein: CASSFGGVGDGYTF; V gene: TRBV5-1; clone size: once; J gene: TRBJ1-2; D gene: -
CDR3 DNA: TGCAGTGCTTGGGGGAACGAGCAGTACTTC; CDR3 protein: CSAWGNEQYF; V gene: TRBV20-1; clone size: -; J gene: TRBJ2-7; D gene: -
CDR3 DNA: TGCGCCAGCAGCCAAGTGGGGGGATACACTGAAGCTTTCTTT; CDR3 protein: CASSQVGGYTEAFF; V gene: TRBV4-1; clone size: -; J gene: TRBJ1-1; D gene: -
CDR3 DNA: TGCGCCAGCAGTGCAGGTCCGCTGCTCACGGACAATGAGCAGTTCTTC; CDR3 protein: CASSAGPLLTDNEQFF; V gene: TRBV10-1; clone size: -; J gene: TRBJ2-1; D gene: -
CDR3 DNA: TGTGCCAGCAGACCCCAGGGTGGTAGCGGGAGAGGGGGACGGCAGTATTTT; CDR3 protein: CASRPQGGSGRGGRQYF; V gene: TRBV27; clone size: -; J gene: TRBJ2-3; D gene: TRBD2
CDR3 DNA: TGTGCCAGCAGCTTAGGTAGCGGGAAGCCCTACAATGAGCAGTTCTTC; CDR3 protein: CASSLGSGKPYNEQFF; V gene: TRBV11-3; clone size: many; J gene: TRBJ2-1; D gene: TRBD2
CDR3 DNA: TGTGCCAGCAGTTCGGGGACAGGGCGAACTGAAGCTTTCTTT; CDR3 protein: CASSSGTGRTEAFF; V gene: TRBV28; clone size: -; J gene: TRBJ1-1; D gene: TRBD1
CDR3 DNA: TGCGCCAGCAGCTTGGTGGTAGGTGGCACCGGGGAGCTGCTTTTT; CDR3 protein: CASSLVVGGTGELLF; V gene: TRBV5-1; clone size: -; J gene: TRBJ2-2; D gene: -
CDR3 DNA: TGTGCCAGCAGCCCGCGCGGGACGAGCTATGCAAGCTACACCTTC; CDR3 protein: CASSPRGTSYASYTF; V gene: TRBV7-2; clone size: few; J gene: TRBJ1-2; D gene: -
CDR3 DNA: TGTGCCAGCAGTTTTAGGGCAGGGGTGTACAATGAGCAGTTCTTC; CDR3 protein: CASSFRAGVYNEQFF; V gene: TRBV28; clone size: -; J gene: TRBJ2-1; D gene: -
CDR3 DNA: TGTGCCAGCAGCACCCCGCACAGGAGGGGCGAGCAGTACTTC; CDR3 protein: CASSTPHRRGEQYF; V gene: TRBV7-4; clone size: once; J gene: TRBJ2-7; D gene: -
CDR3 DNA: TGCAGTGCTACTGAAGGAGATACGCAGTATTTT; CDR3 protein: CSATEGDTQYF; V gene: TRBV20-1; clone size: many; J gene: TRBJ2-3; D gene: -
CDR3 DNA: TGTGCCAGCAGCTTTCCGGGACTAGCGGGACATGAGCAGTTCTTC; CDR3 protein: CASSFPGLAGHEQFF; V gene: TRBV11-2; clone size: -; J gene: TRBJ2-1; D gene: TRBD2
CDR3 DNA: TGTGCCAGTAGTATTACTAGCGGGGTGAACACAGATACGCAGTATTTT; CDR3 protein: CASSITSGVNTDTQYF; V gene: TRBV19; clone size: -; J gene: TRBJ2-3; D gene: TRBD2
CDR3 DNA: TGCGCCAGCGGGACTAGCGGGAGGTACGAGCAGTACTTC; CDR3 protein: CASGTSGRYEQYF; V gene: TRBV5-1; clone size: -; J gene: TRBJ2-7; D gene: TRBD2
CDR3 DNA: TGCGCCAGCAGCTTGTACAGGGGGGGTCTCGACGAGCAGTACTTC; CDR3 protein: CASSLYRGGLDEQYF; V gene: TRBV5-1; clone size: -; J gene: TRBJ2-7; D gene: -
CDR3 DNA: TGTGCCACCTTGAGCGGGAGTTGGGCCGGGGAGCTGTTTTTT; CDR3 protein: CATLSGSWAGELFF; V gene: TRBV28; clone size: -; J gene: TRBJ2-2; D gene: TRBD2
CDR3 DNA: TGTGCCAGCAGTGAAAGTGTCGGAACAGTCATGAACACTGAAGCTTTCTTT; CDR3 protein: CASSESVGTVMNTEAFF; V gene: TRBV25-1; clone size: few; J gene: TRBJ1-1; D gene: -
CDR3 DNA: TGTGCCAGCAGCTTCGAGAGCTCCTACAATGAGCAGTTCTTC; CDR3 protein: CASSFESSYNEQFF; V gene: TRBV7-2; clone size: -; J gene: TRBJ2-1; D gene: -
CDR3 DNA: TGCGCCAGCAGCACGGGACAGGGCTCTAACTATGGCTACACCTTC; CDR3 protein: CASSTGQGSNYGYTF; V gene: TRBV5-1; clone size: -; J gene: TRBJ1-2; D gene: TRBD1
CDR3 DNA: TGTGCCACCACCGACTCCCCCCAGGGCTTCACGCAGTATTTT; CDR3 protein: CATTDSPQGFTQYF; V gene: TRBV11-2; clone size: -; J gene: TRBJ2-3; D gene: -
CDR3 DNA: TGTGCCAGCAGCCCGGGGACAGGAGTTTCCTACGAGCAGTACTTC; CDR3 protein: CASSPGTGVSYEQYF; V gene: TRBV7-9; clone size: -; J gene: TRBJ2-7; D gene: TRBD1
CDR3 DNA: TGTGCCAGCAGCGCCCCGGGACAGGGGATCAATGAGCAGTTCTTC; CDR3 protein: CASSAPGQGINEQFF; V gene: TRBV9; clone size: -; J gene: TRBJ2-1; D gene: TRBD1
CDR3 DNA: TGTGCCAGTAGTATTTATCGGTCGGCTGATCAGCCCCAGCATTTT; CDR3 protein: CASSIYRSADQPQHF; V gene: TRBV19; clone size: -; J gene: TRBJ1-5; D gene: -
CDR3 DNA: TGCGCCAGCAGCCCGGACACCAACTATGGCTACACCTTC; CDR3 protein: CASSPDTNYGYTF; V gene: TRBV5-1; clone size: -; J gene: TRBJ1-2; D gene: -